This TCR beta chain emerged from a study of blood T cell repertoires in COVID-19. Turning to the study itself: The analysed material was cDNA or gDNA that came from T cells, B-cell-depleted T cells, or PBMCs.

The protocol was immunoSEQ multiplex PCR, while the TCRdb copy is restricted to in-frame clones and leaves out a portion. The sample yields 60,000 to 85,000 clones, about 88% seen once. Germline values: CDR1 SEHNR, CDR2 FQNEAQ (reference sequence). The CDR3 extends over 13 amino acids. Trimming shortened V by 5 bases and J by 3 bases, and 9 bases separated the two germline ends. The V gene is TRBV7-9, the J gene TRBJ2-3; tentatively, D is TRBD2 (6 bases). The sample was peripheral blood. This sequence originates from a man aged 45-60 years with acute or convalescent COVID-19. CDR3 in DNA: TGTGCCAGCAGCCCTCGGGGGACAGATACGCAGTATTTT. Amino acid sequence: CASSPRGTDTQYF.